The source of this TCR beta chain is a study of T cells in Graves' hyperthyroidism and ophthalmopathy. Looking at the study overall: Pretreatment peripheral blood was obtained at initial diagnosis. Study-level results: Ophthalmopathy was distinguished from stable hyperthyroidism by 13 V-J signatures.

The investigators amplified TCR beta CDR3 regions from RNA transcripts. First-round RT-PCR with HTBI primers amplified the TCR CDR3 region. TCRdb re-derived calls from the multiplex PCR reads in MiXCR, one entry per CDR3 protein. The sample has hundreds of thousands of distinct CDR3 sequences, roughly 13% seen once. Points on this clonotype: The target antigen is unknown.

With a duration under 2 months, the hyperthyroidism was newly diagnosed in patients aged 18 to 65. Exclusions: uncontrolled infection, other autoimmune disease, pregnancy, lactation. Sequencing was performed on blood. This clonotype was sampled from a woman in her late teens or twenties with Graves' hyperthyroidism.

The CDR3 region has the DNA TGCAGCGTTCGGGGGGCTAATGAAAAACTGTTTTTT. Translation: CSVRGANEKLFF. The gene calls are TRBV29-1 and TRBJ1-4; D might be TRBD1 (5 bases). Between the trimmed V and J ends, which lost 5 bases and 3 bases, there was a span of 7 bases. This CDR3 is 12 amino acids long. The germline V gene encodes CDR1 SQVTM and CDR2 ANQGSEA.